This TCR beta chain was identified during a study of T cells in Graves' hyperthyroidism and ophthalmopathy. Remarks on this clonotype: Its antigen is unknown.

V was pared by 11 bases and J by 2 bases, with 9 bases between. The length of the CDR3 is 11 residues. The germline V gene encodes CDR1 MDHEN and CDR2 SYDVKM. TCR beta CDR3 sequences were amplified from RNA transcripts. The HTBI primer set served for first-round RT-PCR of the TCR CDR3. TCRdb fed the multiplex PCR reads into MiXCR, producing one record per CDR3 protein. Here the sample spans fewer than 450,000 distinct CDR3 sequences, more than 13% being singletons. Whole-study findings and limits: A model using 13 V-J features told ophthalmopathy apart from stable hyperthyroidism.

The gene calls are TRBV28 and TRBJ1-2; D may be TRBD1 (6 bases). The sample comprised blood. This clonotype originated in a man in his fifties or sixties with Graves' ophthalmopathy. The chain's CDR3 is CAVQGNYGYTF. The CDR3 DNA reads TGTGCCGTCCAGGGGAACTATGGCTACACCTTC.